The next 20 T cell receptor beta chains were all read from a single sample in a study of Ad26.COV2.S vaccination and SARS-CoV-2 variants. The treatment: some 20 received Ad26.COV2.S at low or high dose, single or two shots; roughly five received placebo; per-sample allocation not given. Collection of the samples took place on day 63 after the first injection of vaccine or placebo. Assay used: immunoSEQ multiplex PCR; TCRdb lists only in-frame clones, some missing. The sample has hundreds of thousands of clones, about 89% seen once. The sample in question was peripheral blood, obtained in a trial of Ad26.COV2.S vaccine versus placebo. All receptors derive from a person aged 18-65 years who received the Ad26.COV2.S COVID-19 vaccine or a placebo.

This rearrangement joins TRBV24-1 to TRBJ2-5, with 7 positions matching TRBD2. Germline V gives CDR1 KGHDR, CDR2 SFDVKD. J lost 2 bases, V lost 10 bases, and 6 bases had no gene match. The CDR3 is made up of 13 amino acids. Here the CDR3 DNA reads TGTGCCACTAATGGCGGGGGTCAAGAGACCCAGTACTTC. Protein sequence: CATNGGGQETQYF.

This clone came up once. This chain connects TRBV12-3 or TRBV12-4 to TRBJ1-5; no definite D call. The V and J ends lost 5 bases and 9 bases respectively, with 14 bases between them. The CDR3 loop spans 13 amino acids. This CDR3 is CASSVDRRGPQHF. The CDR3 bases are TGTGCCAGCAGTGTGGACCGACGCGGGCCCCAGCATTTT.

The chain joins TRBV6-2 or TRBV6-3 to TRBJ2-5; D remains unclear. The V end was cut by 0 bases, the J end by 3 bases, with 11 bases between. CDR1 and CDR2 from the germline V gene are MNHEY and SVGEGT. The CDR3 has 15 amino acids. CDR3 coding DNA: TGTGCCAGCAGTTACTCCACATATGAAGAAGAGACCCAGTACTTC. This gives the protein CASSYSTYEEETQYF.

The chain is built from TRBV19 and TRBJ1-1; perhaps TRBD1 as D (6 bases). V lost 1 base and J lost 6, with 12 bases in between. Germline V gene data show CDR1 as LNHDA and CDR2 as SQIVND (reference sequence). The CDR3 consists of 14 residues. In nucleotides, the CDR3 is TGTGCCAGTAGTATAGGAGACAGGCCTCCTGAAGCTTTCTTT. This sequence encodes CASSIGDRPPEAFF.

The count of this clone is one. The chain carries TRBV6-5 and TRBJ2-7; D is perhaps TRBD1 or TRBD2 (6 bases each). The CDR3 runs 13 residues. Germline lookup yields CDR1 MNHEY and CDR2 SVGAGI. Trimming took 2 bases from V and 4 from J, leaving 9 bases between them. The CDR3 region has the DNA TGTGCCAGCAGTTACAAGGGGGGATACGAGCAGTACTTC. It specifies CASSYKGGYEQYF.

This chain uses TRBV19 with TRBJ1-1; tentative D call: TRBD1 (5 bases). The CDR3 loop spans 12 amino acids. Trimming left V 7 bases short and J 3 bases short, with 9 bases between. Germline V gene lookup returns CDR1 LNHDA and CDR2 SQIVND (reference sequence). DNA of the CDR3: TGTGCCAGTACCCCAGGGTACACTGAAGCTTTCTTT. Translated, it gives CASTPGYTEAFF. The complete variable domain, with remaining parts taken from reference TRBV19 and TRBJ1-1, reads DGGITQSPKYLFRKEGQNVTLSCEQNLNHDAMYWYRQDPGQGLRLIYYSQIVNDFQKGDIAEGYSVSREKKESFPLTVTSAQKNPTAFYLCASTPGYTEAFFGQGTRLTVV.

The chain recombines TRBV7-2 with TRBJ2-5, with a tentative D call TRBD2 (5 bases). V was trimmed by 4 bases and J by 5 bases, leaving 20 bases between them. CDR3 length: 16 amino acids. Germline assignment: CDR1 SGHTA and CDR2 FQGNSA. Written as DNA, the CDR3 is TGTGCCAGCAGCTCGCCTCCCGGACTGTTCGGGGAGACCCAGTACTTC. This gives the protein CASSSPPGLFGETQYF.

The chain employs TRBV12-3 or TRBV12-4 and TRBJ1-1; D gene ambiguous. This CDR3 spans 12 amino acids. The V gene lost 5 bases and the J gene lost 0 bases, with 4 bases spanning the gap. The CDR3 reads CASSQMNTEAFF. The CDR3 nucleotides read TGTGCCAGCAGTCAGATGAACACTGAAGCTTTCTTT.

There are a few counts of this clone. The chain carries TRBV19 and TRBJ1-6; unclear D gene. The CDR3 is 13 amino acids. The V gene's germline CDR1 is LNHDA and CDR2 SQIVND (reference sequence). The V end lost 5 bases, the J end lost 7 bases, and 9 bases lay between the germline ends. The chain's CDR3 is CASSAGYNSPLHF. The CDR3 nucleotides are TGTGCCAGTAGTGCGGGCTACAATTCACCCCTCCACTTT.

The chain is built from TRBV30 and TRBJ2-5, with TRBD1 identical over 8 bases. With V trimmed by 5 bases and J by 7 bases, 6 bases remained unmatched. The V gene's germline CDR1 is GTSNPN and CDR2 SVGIG (reference sequence). The CDR3 contains 12 residues. The CDR3 here is CAWARQGPTQYF. CDR3 sequence (DNA): TGTGCCTGGGCCAGACAGGGGCCGACCCAGTACTTC.

The rearrangement uses TRBV27 and TRBJ2-5; 9 bases are shared with TRBD1. V was pared by 8 bases and J by 5 bases, with 12 bases of the junction left unmatched. The CDR3 loop spans 15 amino acids. The V gene's germline CDR1 is MNHEY and CDR2 SMNVEV (reference sequence). CDR3 nucleotides: TGTGCCAGCTCTCACCTACAGGGGGCAAGGGAGACCCAGTACTTC. Its protein product is CASSHLQGARETQYF.

DNA of the CDR3: TGTGCCAGCAGCACCACCCAGGGGGACCAGTACTTC. Translation gives CASSTTQGDQYF. The chain links TRBV5-4 to TRBJ2-5, with TRBD1 matching 7 bases. CDR1 is SGHNT, CDR2 YYREEE, per germline (reference sequence). The CDR3 length is 12 residues. The V and J ends lost 4 bases and 10 bases, in that order; junction bases with no gene match: 7. The full variable domain, with the rest looked up from reference TRBV5-4 and TRBJ2-5, is ETGVTQSPTHLIKTRGQQVTLRCSSQSGHNTVSWYQQALGQGPQFIFQYYREEENGRGNFPPRFSGLQFPNYSSELNVNALELDDSALYLCASSTTQGDQYFGPGTRLLVL.

The V call is TRBV7-2, the J call TRBJ1-4, with D perhaps matching TRBD1 (6 bases). This CDR3 comprises 15 residues. Germline CDR1 is SGHTA and CDR2 is FQGNSA. V gave up 6 bases and J gave up 7 bases, with 18 bases separating them. CDR3 amino acids: CASSSRDTGIEKLFF. CDR3 coding DNA: TGTGCCAGCAGTTCCCGGGACACCGGTATTGAAAAACTGTTTTTT.

Written as DNA, the CDR3 is TGTGCCTGGAGTACCTCGCAAAACACTGAAGCTTTCTTT. Translating gives CAWSTSQNTEAFF. This chain links TRBV30 with TRBJ1-1; no clear D gene. The V and J ends lost 2 bases and 2 bases respectively, with 9 bases between them. The CDR3 spans 13 residues. CDR1 is GTSNPN and CDR2 is SVGIG in the germline V gene (reference sequence).

This clone was counted between two and nine times. This chain uses TRBV11-2 with TRBJ2-5; D not resolved. CDR1 is SGHAT and CDR2 is FQNNGV in the germline V gene. Trimming left V 2 bases short and J 5 bases short, with 12 bases between. CDR3 length: 14 residues. CDR3 sequence: CASSLLPVSETQYF. In DNA, the CDR3 is TGTGCCAGCAGCTTATTACCCGTATCGGAGACCCAGTACTTC.

The V gene is TRBV18, the J gene TRBJ2-3, with a tentative D call TRBD1 (5 bases). In germline, CDR1 is KGHSH, CDR2 LQKENI. CDR3 length equals 14 residues. V lost 7 bases, J lost 0 bases, and 11 bases lay in between. CDR3 nucleotide sequence: TGTGCCAGCTTACTGACAGCTAGCACAGATACGCAGTATTTT. Residues: CASLLTASTDTQYF.

This clone came up once. Other nucleotide sequences in the sample specify the same CDR3. The genes are TRBV19 and TRBJ2-7; 8 bases agree with TRBD1. Germline V gene lookup returns CDR1 LNHDA and CDR2 SQIVND (reference sequence). V gave up 2 bases and J gave up 1 base; unmatched junction bases: 1. The CDR3 is 14 residues long. Here the CDR3 DNA reads TGTGCCAGTAGTATAAGGACAGGGTCCTACGAGCAGTACTTC. Its protein is CASSIRTGSYEQYF.

This sequence joins TRBV19 and TRBJ2-7; 9 nucleotides align to TRBD2. Germline values: CDR1 LNHDA, CDR2 SQIVND (reference sequence). After removal of 5 bases from V and 5 bases from J, the junction contained 10 bases not matched to a gene. The CDR3 length is 15 residues. The CDR3 DNA follows: TGTGCCAGTAGTTTGATAGCGGGGGCGGCCCACGAGCAGTACTTC. Residues: CASSLIAGAAHEQYF.

The CDR3 nucleotides are TGTGCCAGTAGTATAGTTGGCCGGGGAGAGACCCAGTACTTC. Residues: CASSIVGRGETQYF. This chain joins TRBV19 and TRBJ2-5; possibly TRBD2 for D (5 bases). Looked up from germline, CDR1 is LNHDA and CDR2 is SQIVND (reference sequence). The CDR3 is made up of 14 amino acids. Trimming took off 1 base at V and 4 bases at J, with 10 bases between the two ends.

The CDR3 reads CASARDREETQYF. CDR3 nucleotides: TGTGCCAGCGCCCGGGACAGAGAAGAGACCCAGTACTTC. The chain combines TRBV18 with TRBJ2-5, with TRBD1 matching 7 bases. V shed 8 bases, J shed 3 bases, and the junction held 6 bases outside the gene matches. The germline gives CDR1 KGHSH, CDR2 LQKENI. The CDR3 is 13 amino acids.